Listed below are T cell receptor beta chains from one sample, sequenced in a study of immune evolution from preneoplasia to lung adenocarcinoma. The repertoire was sequenced with immunoSEQ multiplex PCR; TCRdb's copy has only in-frame clones and lacks some. Among roughly 10,000 clones listed, approximately 83% were seen once. Sequenced material: FFPE normal lung tissue adjacent to the tumor. Receptors originate from a person between 60 and 70 years old with lung adenocarcinoma. Some clones in this sample may be carry-over from other donors' samples. The conserved cysteine and the conserved F or W are not part of the CDR3 here.

cdr3_aa | cdr3_length | v_call
ASSFPGQPNEKLF | 13 | TRBV7-9
SVSSRLEAF | 9 | TRBV20-1
ASSEAGTGYGYT | 12 | TRBV6-1
ASSFMMQNTEAF | 12 | TRBV28
ASSQLSLYGYT | 11 | TRBV4-1
ATGLADLYEQF | 11 | TRBV2
ASSPGGRASYNEQF | 14 | TRBV7-9
ASSGSRAGAETQY | 13 | TRBV28
ASSSGRAF | 8 | TRBV28
ASSNYNTRTLGNEQF | 15 | TRBV6-4
ASRGTSGLSSYNEQF | 15 | TRBV10-2
ASSVGTGSYEQY | 12 | TRBV6-1
ASSDPRGNY | 9 | TRBV6-1
ASRKGTEETQY | 11 | TRBV5-1
ASSLNGDSLEAF | 12 | TRBV27
ASREGNQPQH | 10 | TRBV27
ASSRDSSDEKLF | 12 | TRBV5-1
ASSLDRGVVAEATDTQY | 17 | TRBV7-6
ASRTENEQF | 9 | TRBV7-2
ASSLASGFSYNEQF | 14 | TRBV11-2
SVEGRGSSLH | 10 | TRBV29-1
ASLNPGQRNEKLF | 13 | TRBV10-1
ASKEILTDTQY | 11 | TRBV6-5
ASSKERGLHQPQH | 13 | TRBV21-1
ASSPLTSYEQY | 11 | TRBV28
ASTKDPTYNEQF | 12 | TRBV9
ASSFGGSSYNEQF | 13 | TRBV5-1